The rows below give T cell receptor beta chains drawn from one sample of a study of neurological immune-mediated disorders. From the 5' RACE reads, TCRdb called clonotypes with MiXCR, one entry per CDR3 protein. The sample lists approximately 41,000 distinct CDR3 sequences, approximately 15% seen once, with around 3.3% in the top ten. Material: CD4+ T cells from blood. These receptor sequences come from an older woman with HTLV-1-associated myelopathy (HAM/TSP). Each CDR3 is given with its conserved first and last residue. The D gene is left open where the match is weak. Rows give clone size only sometimes, using once, few, many, or a class for an expanded clone.

v_call	clone_size	j_call	d_call	cdr3_nt	cdr3_aa
TRBV6-6	NA	TRBJ2-2	TRBD1	TGTGCCAGCAGTAAGGACAGGAACACCGGGGAGCTATTTTTT	CASSKDRNTGELFF
TRBV7-6	many	TRBJ2-7	TRBD2	TGTGCCAGCAGCTTTTCCGGGACTAGCGACTCCTACGAGCAGTACTTC	CASSFSGTSDSYEQYF
TRBV3-1	many	TRBJ2-3	NA	TGTGCCAGCAGCCAACAAGGCTATACGCAGTATTTT	CASSQQGYTQYF
TRBV5-1	many	TRBJ1-1	TRBD1	TGCGCCAGCAGCCCGAGACAGGGAGTCACTGAAGCTTTCTTT	CASSPRQGVTEAFF
TRBV15	many	TRBJ2-7	NA	TGTGCCACCAGCACACTAGGCAGGGGTTACTCCTACGAGCAGTACTTC	CATSTLGRGYSYEQYF
TRBV5-6	many	TRBJ1-5	NA	TGTGCCAGCAGTGCCGGGGCGGCTCAGCCCCAGCATTTT	CASSAGAAQPQHF
TRBV19	many	TRBJ1-1	NA	TGTGCCAGTAGCGGGACGGTAAGCACTGAAGCTTTCTTT	CASSGTVSTEAFF
TRBV30	once	TRBJ2-1	TRBD2	TGTGCCGGCCGAAGGGGTAGCGGGGGGGCTGGTGAGCAGTTCTTC	CAGRRGSGGAGEQFF
TRBV20-1	many	TRBJ1-6	TRBD1	TGCAGTGCCCGGGACAGGTCCCCCGCAAATAATTCACCCCTCCACTTT	CSARDRSPANNSPLHF
TRBV18	many	TRBJ2-3	NA	TGTGCCAGCTCACCACCGGAAGTCCGGCTAGGTCTTACAGATACGCAGTATTTT	CASSPPEVRLGLTDTQYF
TRBV12-3/TRBV12-4	many	TRBJ1-1	TRBD1	TGTGCCAGCAGTTTCGGGACAGGGGTTAACACTGAAGCTTTCTTT	CASSFGTGVNTEAFF
TRBV27	many	TRBJ1-1	NA	TGTGCCACCGCAGACCCGAACACTGAAGCTTTCTTT	CATADPNTEAFF
TRBV27	many	TRBJ1-2	NA	TGTGCCAGCAGTTTATCCGGGCAGGGCATCTATGGCTACACCTTC	CASSLSGQGIYGYTF
TRBV20-1	NA	TRBJ2-3	NA	TGCAGTGCTCCCGGGGTGTTTTGGACAGATACGCAGTATTTT	CSAPGVFWTDTQYF
TRBV3-1	many	TRBJ2-2	NA	TGTGCCAGCAGCCAAGGCATGAACACCGGGGAGCTGTTTTTT	CASSQGMNTGELFF
TRBV20-1	many	TRBJ2-7	NA	TGCAGTGCTGCAGTTGGAATCGGCTCCTACGAGCAGTACTTC	CSAAVGIGSYEQYF
TRBV20-1	many	TRBJ2-1	TRBD2	TGCAGTGCTAGAGATTGGCTAGCGGGGAGCGTTGAGCAGTTCTTC	CSARDWLAGSVEQFF
TRBV6-1	many	TRBJ2-2	NA	TGTGCCAGCAGTGAGATCGGGAACACCGGGGAGCTGTTTTTT	CASSEIGNTGELFF
TRBV3-1	many	TRBJ1-1	NA	TGTGCCAGCAGGAAGGGGCAGACAGCGAACACTGAAGCTTTCTTT	CASRKGQTANTEAFF
TRBV5-1	many	TRBJ2-1	NA	TGCGCCAGCAGCAACCGGGACTTAGATAACAATGAGCAGTTCTTC	CASSNRDLDNNEQFF
TRBV11-2	many	TRBJ2-2	TRBD2	TGTGCCAGCAGCTTTTATCCGCGGGGGGGCCGAACCGGGGAGCTGTTTTTT	CASSFYPRGGRTGELFF
TRBV29-1	many	TRBJ2-1	TRBD2	TGCAGCGTTGAAGCGGGGGGGCCCAATGAGCAGTTCTTC	CSVEAGGPNEQFF
TRBV9	many	TRBJ1-2	TRBD1	TGTGCCAGCAGCGAATCTCCAGGGGGCCGATATGGCTACACCTTC	CASSESPGGRYGYTF
TRBV7-6	many	TRBJ1-2	NA	TGTGCCAGCAGCTCGGGGGAAGGCTACACCTTC	CASSSGEGYTF
TRBV5-1	NA	TRBJ2-4	NA	TGCGCCAGCAGCCCAGCCCCGACAGTTGGCGAAAACATTCAGTACTTC	CASSPAPTVGENIQYF
TRBV7-8	many	TRBJ2-2	NA	TGTGCCAGCAGCTCCATCTTAGGCGGTGCGAACACCGGGGAGCTGTTTTTT	CASSSILGGANTGELFF